This T cell receptor (beta chain) was captured in a study of shared clonotypes between healthy human individuals. The wider study: CD4 naive and memory got three plates each, CD8 naive two, CD8 memory one.

About this clone: Its antigen is unknown.

Findings and caveats of the study: Though the depth was large, rarefaction showed that sorted-subset sequencing was incomplete.

It was at deep level that the assay was run. Using immunoSEQ multiplex PCR, the repertoire was profiled, and TCRdb retains in-frame clones only, with some absent. Found here are 2 million or so clones, just under 95% of them singletons; the top ten hold roughly 1%. Terminally differentiated effector memory CD45RA+ cells were left out of the naive CD8 fraction, which was CD45RO-negative and positively selected for CCR7. This CDR3 contains 13 residues. Deletions cut 6 bases from V and 7 bases from J, with 15 bases between. Germline V gives CDR1 MNHEY, CDR2 SMNVEV (reference sequence). The V call is TRBV27, the J call TRBJ1-2; D gene unclear. The source of this sequence is a man between 18 and 35 years old in good health. What was sequenced was naive CD8+ T cells sorted from blood. CDR3 coding DNA: TGTGCCAGCAGCTTCGACCCTATAGGTGGCTACACCTTC. As protein: CASSFDPIGGYTF.